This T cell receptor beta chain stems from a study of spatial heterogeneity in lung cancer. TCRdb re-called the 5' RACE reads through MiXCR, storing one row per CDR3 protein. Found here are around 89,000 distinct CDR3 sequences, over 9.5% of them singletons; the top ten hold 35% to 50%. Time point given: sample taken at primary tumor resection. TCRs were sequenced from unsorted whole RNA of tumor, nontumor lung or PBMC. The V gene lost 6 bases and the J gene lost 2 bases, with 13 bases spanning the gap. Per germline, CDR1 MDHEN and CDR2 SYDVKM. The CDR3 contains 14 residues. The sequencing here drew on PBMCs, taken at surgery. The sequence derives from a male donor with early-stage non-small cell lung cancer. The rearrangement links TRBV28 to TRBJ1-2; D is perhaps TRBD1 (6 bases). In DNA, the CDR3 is TGTGCCAGCAGAGGGGGGCGGGGAAACTATGGCTACACCTTC. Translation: CASRGGRGNYGYTF.